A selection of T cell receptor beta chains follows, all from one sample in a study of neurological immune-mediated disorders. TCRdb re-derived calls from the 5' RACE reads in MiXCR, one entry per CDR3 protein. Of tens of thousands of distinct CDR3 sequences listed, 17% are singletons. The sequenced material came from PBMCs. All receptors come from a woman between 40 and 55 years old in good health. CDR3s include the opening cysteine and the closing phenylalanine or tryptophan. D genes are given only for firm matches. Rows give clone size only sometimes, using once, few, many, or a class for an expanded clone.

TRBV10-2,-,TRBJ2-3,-,CASRTTGTDTQYF,TGCGCCAGCAGAACGACAGGCACAGATACGCAGTATTTT
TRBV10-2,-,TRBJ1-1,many,CASSPPGTNTEAFF,TGCGCCAGCAGCCCCCCCGGTACCAACACTGAAGCTTTCTTT
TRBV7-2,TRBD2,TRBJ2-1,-,CASSETSEQFF,TGTGCCAGCAGCGAGACTAGCGAGCAGTTCTTC
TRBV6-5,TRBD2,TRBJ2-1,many,CASSSGLAGYNEQFF,TGTGCCAGCAGTTCGGGACTAGCGGGATACAATGAGCAGTTCTTC
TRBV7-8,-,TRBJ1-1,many,CASSLVPEMNTEAFF,TGTGCCAGCAGCTTAGTTCCAGAAATGAACACTGAAGCTTTCTTT
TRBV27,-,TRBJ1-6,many,CASSLMGRDNSPLHF,TGTGCCAGCAGTTTAATGGGTCGCGATAATTCACCCCTCCACTTT
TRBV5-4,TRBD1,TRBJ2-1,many,CASSLWSLQGDEQFF,TGTGCCAGCAGCTTGTGGTCCCTACAGGGGGATGAGCAGTTCTTC
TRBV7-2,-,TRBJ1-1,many,CASSELGRPNTEAFF,TGTGCCAGCAGCGAACTGGGACGGCCGAACACTGAAGCTTTCTTT
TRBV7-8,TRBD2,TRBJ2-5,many,CASSLKRGHPQETQYF,TGTGCCAGCAGTCTCAAGCGGGGCCACCCCCAAGAGACCCAGTACTTC
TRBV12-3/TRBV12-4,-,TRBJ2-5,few,CASSFEHLQETQYF,TGTGCCAGCAGTTTCGAGCACCTACAAGAGACCCAGTACTTC
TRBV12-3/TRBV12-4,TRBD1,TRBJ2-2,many,CASRDRGPKSSGELFF,TGTGCCAGCAGGGACAGGGGCCCCAAGAGTTCCGGGGAGCTGTTTTTT
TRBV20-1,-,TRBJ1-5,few,CSVSWGVGQPQHF,TGCAGTGTCTCATGGGGGGTAGGACAGCCCCAGCATTTT
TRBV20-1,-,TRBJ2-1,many,CSAKEVAGPNEQFF,TGCAGTGCTAAGGAGGTGGCAGGGCCCAATGAGCAGTTCTTC
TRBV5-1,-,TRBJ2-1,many,CASSYEDPGTRNEQFF,TGCGCCAGCAGCTATGAAGATCCCGGGACTCGCAATGAGCAGTTCTTC
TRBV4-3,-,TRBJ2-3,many,CASSQAVFAVTDTQYF,TGCGCCAGCAGCCAAGCAGTATTCGCGGTCACAGATACGCAGTATTTT
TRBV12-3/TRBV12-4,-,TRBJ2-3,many,CASSPGTFFLRDTQYF,TGTGCCAGCAGTCCCGGGACTTTTTTTTTGAGGGATACGCAGTATTTT
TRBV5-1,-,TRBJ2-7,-,CASSLEGSGYEQYF,TGCGCCAGCAGCTTGGAAGGTAGCGGCTACGAGCAGTACTTC
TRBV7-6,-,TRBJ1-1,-,CASSLRRGNTEAFF,TGTGCCAGCAGCTTACGGAGAGGGAACACTGAAGCTTTCTTT
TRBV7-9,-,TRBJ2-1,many,CASSLNGLSDEQFF,TGTGCCAGCAGCTTAAACGGGCTTTCCGATGAGCAGTTCTTC
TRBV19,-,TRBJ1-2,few,CASSIPGYYGYTF,TGTGCCAGTAGTATCCCAGGGTACTATGGCTACACCTTC
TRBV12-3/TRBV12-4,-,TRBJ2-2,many,CASSTAGGWTGELFF,TGTGCCAGCAGCACTGCCGGAGGGTGGACCGGGGAGCTGTTTTTT
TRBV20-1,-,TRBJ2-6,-,CSARTCPSSGANVLTF,TGCAGTGCTAGGACCTGTCCTAGCTCTGGGGCCAACGTCCTGACTTTC
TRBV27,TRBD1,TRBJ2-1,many,CASSFLGPTGEEGEQFF,TGTGCCAGCAGTTTTTTAGGACCGACAGGGGAGGAAGGTGAGCAGTTCTTC
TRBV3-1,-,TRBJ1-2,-,CASSQEGLGNYGYTF,TGTGCCAGCAGCCAAGAGGGGCTGGGGAACTATGGCTACACCTTC
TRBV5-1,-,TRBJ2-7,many,CASSPGEADEQYF,TGCGCCAGCAGCCCGGGGGAAGCAGACGAGCAGTACTTC
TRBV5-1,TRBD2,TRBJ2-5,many,CASSPRALASSGRETQYF,TGCGCCAGCAGCCCCCGGGCACTAGCGAGCAGTGGTAGAGAGACCCAGTACTTC
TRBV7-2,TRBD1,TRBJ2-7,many,CASSSRTGGEYEQYF,TGTGCCAGCAGCTCCCGGACAGGGGGCGAATACGAGCAGTACTTC
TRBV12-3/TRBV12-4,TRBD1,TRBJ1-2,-,CASSGTDNYGYAF,TGTGCCAGCAGCGGGACAGATAACTATGGCTACGCCTTC
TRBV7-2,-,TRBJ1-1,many,CASSLGRTLSSEAFF,TGTGCCAGCAGCTTAGGAAGGACACTCTCCTCCGAAGCTTTCTTT
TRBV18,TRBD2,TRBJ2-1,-,CASSPPAGGYNEQFF,TGTGCCAGCTCACCACCAGCGGGGGGATACAATGAGCAGTTCTTC
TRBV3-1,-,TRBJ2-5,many,CASSARGSYQETQYF,TGTGCCAGCAGCGCCCGGGGTTCGTACCAAGAGACCCAGTACTTC
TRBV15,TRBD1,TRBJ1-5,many,CATSRVGGGDRGSNQPQHF,TGTGCCACCAGCAGAGTCGGTGGAGGGGACAGGGGAAGCAATCAGCCCCAGCATTTT
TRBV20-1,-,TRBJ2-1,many,CSAIEGGLNEQFF,TGCAGTGCTATCGAGGGGGGGCTCAATGAGCAGTTCTTC
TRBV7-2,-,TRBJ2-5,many,CASSLEGDGETQYF,TGTGCCAGCAGCTTAGAGGGGGACGGCGAGACCCAGTACTTC
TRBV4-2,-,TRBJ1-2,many,CASSQTVNYGYTF,TGTGCCAGCAGCCAGACAGTTAACTATGGCTACACCTTC
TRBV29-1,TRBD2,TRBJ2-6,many,CSVRTSSGANVLTF,TGCAGCGTTCGGACTAGCTCTGGGGCCAACGTCCTGACTTTC
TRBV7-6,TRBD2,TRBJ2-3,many,CASSLAGGSQGDTQYF,TGTGCCAGCAGCTTAGCGGGGGGGTCCCAGGGAGATACGCAGTATTTT
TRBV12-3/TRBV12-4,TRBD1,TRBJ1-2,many,CASTKGATNYGYTF,TGTGCCAGCACCAAGGGGGCTACTAACTATGGCTACACCTTC
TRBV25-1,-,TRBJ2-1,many,CASSEFVGGSYNEQFF,TGTGCCAGCAGTGAATTTGTCGGCGGGTCCTACAATGAGCAGTTCTTC
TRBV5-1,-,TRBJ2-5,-,CASSPGIRKEETQYF,TGCGCCAGCAGCCCTGGAATCCGGAAGGAAGAGACCCAGTACTTC
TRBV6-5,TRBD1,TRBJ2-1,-,CASSRQGESYNEQFF,TGTGCCAGCAGTCGACAGGGGGAGTCCTACAATGAGCAGTTCTTC
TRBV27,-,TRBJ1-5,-,CATSEGVGGPQHF,TGTGCCACTTCGGAGGGGGTCGGTGGGCCCCAGCATTTT
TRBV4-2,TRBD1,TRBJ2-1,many,CASSRDIGGSGNEQFF,TGTGCCAGCAGCCGGGATATAGGGGGCTCCGGGAATGAGCAGTTCTTC
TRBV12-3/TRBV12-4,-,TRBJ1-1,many,CASSPFRGPGTEAFF,TGTGCCAGCAGTCCTTTTCGGGGGCCCGGCACTGAAGCTTTCTTT